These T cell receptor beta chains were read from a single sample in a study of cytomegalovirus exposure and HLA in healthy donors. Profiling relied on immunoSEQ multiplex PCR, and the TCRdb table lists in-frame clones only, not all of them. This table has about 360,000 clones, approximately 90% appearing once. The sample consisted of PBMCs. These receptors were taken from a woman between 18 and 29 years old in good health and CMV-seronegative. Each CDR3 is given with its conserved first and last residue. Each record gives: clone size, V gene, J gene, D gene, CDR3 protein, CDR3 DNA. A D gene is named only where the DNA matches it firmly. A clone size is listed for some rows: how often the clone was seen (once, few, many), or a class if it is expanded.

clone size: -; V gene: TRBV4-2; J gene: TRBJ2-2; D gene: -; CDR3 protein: CASSVIWTANTGELFF; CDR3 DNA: TGTGCCAGCAGCGTAATCTGGACAGCGAACACCGGGGAGCTGTTTTTT
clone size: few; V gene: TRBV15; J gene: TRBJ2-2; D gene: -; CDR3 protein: CATSVNTGELFF; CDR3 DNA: TGTGCCACCAGCGTAAACACCGGGGAGCTGTTTTTT
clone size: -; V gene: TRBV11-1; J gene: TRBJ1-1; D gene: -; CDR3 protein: CASSLSSRLDTEAFF; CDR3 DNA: TGTGCCAGCAGCCTGAGTTCGAGACTCGACACTGAAGCTTTCTTT
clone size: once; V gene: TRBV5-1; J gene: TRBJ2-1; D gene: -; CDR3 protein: CASSPGNEQFF; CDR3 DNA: TGCGCCAGCAGCCCCGGTAATGAGCAGTTCTTC
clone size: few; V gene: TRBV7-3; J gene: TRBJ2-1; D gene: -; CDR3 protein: CASSPQSGTYNEQFF; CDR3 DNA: TGTGCCAGCAGCCCGCAAAGCGGAACCTACAATGAGCAGTTCTTC
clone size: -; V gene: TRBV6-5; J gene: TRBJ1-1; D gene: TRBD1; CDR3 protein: CASTSRGHTEAFF; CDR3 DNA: TGTGCCAGCACCTCAAGGGGGCACACTGAAGCTTTCTTT
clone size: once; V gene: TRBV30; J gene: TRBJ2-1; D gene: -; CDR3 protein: CAWRRQGQTYNEQFF; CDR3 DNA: TGTGCCTGGAGGAGGCAGGGGCAGACCTACAATGAGCAGTTCTTC
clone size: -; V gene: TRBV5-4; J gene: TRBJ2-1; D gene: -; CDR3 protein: CASSLGSGINEQFF; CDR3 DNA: TGTGCCAGCAGCTTGGGATCGGGGATCAATGAGCAGTTCTTC
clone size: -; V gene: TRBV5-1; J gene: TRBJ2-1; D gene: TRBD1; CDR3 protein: CASSLSTGVNEQFF; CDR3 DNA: TGCGCCAGCAGCTTATCGACAGGGGTGAATGAGCAGTTCTTC
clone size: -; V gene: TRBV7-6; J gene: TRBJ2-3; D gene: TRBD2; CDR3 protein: CASSLEREGRGDTQYF; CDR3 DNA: TGTGCCAGCAGCCTAGAGCGGGAGGGCCGGGGAGATACGCAGTATTTT
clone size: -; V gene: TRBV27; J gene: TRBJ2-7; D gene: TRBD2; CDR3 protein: CASSPSGRAHEQYF; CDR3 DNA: TGTGCCAGCAGTCCTAGCGGGAGAGCACACGAGCAGTACTTC
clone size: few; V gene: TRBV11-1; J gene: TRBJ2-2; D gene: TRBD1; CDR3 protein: CASSSAGTGGTGELFF; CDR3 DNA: TGTGCCAGCAGCTCCGCCGGGACAGGGGGAACCGGGGAGCTGTTTTTT
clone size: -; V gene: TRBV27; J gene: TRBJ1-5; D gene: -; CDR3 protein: CASSLLGADQPQHF; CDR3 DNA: TGTGCCAGCAGTTTACTGGGGGCGGATCAGCCCCAGCATTTT
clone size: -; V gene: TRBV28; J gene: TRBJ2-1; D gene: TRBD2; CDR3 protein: CASSSRGAGGYNEQFF; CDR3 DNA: TGTGCCAGCAGTTCCCGCGGAGCGGGGGGTTACAATGAGCAGTTCTTC
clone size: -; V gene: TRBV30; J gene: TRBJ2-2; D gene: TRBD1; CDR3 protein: CAWSQGVTGELFF; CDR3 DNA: TGTGCCTGGTCACAGGGGGTCACCGGGGAGCTGTTTTTT
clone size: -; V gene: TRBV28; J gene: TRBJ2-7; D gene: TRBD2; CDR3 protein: CASSRTSGSSYEQYF; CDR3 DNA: TGTGCCAGCAGCAGGACTAGCGGGAGCTCCTACGAGCAGTACTTC
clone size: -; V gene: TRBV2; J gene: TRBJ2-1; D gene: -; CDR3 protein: CASSERRANNEQFF; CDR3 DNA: TGTGCCAGCAGTGAAAGGAGGGCCAACAATGAGCAGTTCTTC
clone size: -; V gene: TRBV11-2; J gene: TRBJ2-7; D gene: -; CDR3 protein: CASSLGELAIYEQYF; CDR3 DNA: TGTGCCAGCAGCTTAGGGGAGCTGGCAATCTACGAGCAGTACTTC
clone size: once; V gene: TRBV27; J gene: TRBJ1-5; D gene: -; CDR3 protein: CASSVRGSNQPQHF; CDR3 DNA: TGTGCCAGCAGCGTCCGGGGTAGCAATCAGCCCCAGCATTTT
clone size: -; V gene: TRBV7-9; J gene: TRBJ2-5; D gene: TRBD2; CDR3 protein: CASSPRQFAGTSGRETQYF; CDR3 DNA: TGTGCCAGCAGCCCTAGACAATTCGCCGGGACTAGCGGGAGAGAGACCCAGTACTTC
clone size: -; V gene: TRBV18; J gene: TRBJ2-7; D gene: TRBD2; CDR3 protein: CASSPSRTSGGSYEQYF; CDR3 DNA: TGTGCCAGCTCCCCTAGCCGGACTAGCGGGGGCTCCTACGAGCAGTACTTC
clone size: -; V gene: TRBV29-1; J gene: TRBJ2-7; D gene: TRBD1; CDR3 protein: CSVEEGQAYEQYF; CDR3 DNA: TGCAGCGTTGAAGAAGGACAGGCCTACGAGCAGTACTTC
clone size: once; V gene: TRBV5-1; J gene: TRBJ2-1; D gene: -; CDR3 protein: CASSQGPMLERFF; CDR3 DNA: TGCGCCAGCAGCCAGGGCCCAATGTTAGAGCGGTTCTTC
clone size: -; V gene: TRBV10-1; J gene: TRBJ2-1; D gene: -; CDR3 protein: CATQAAGRGEQFF; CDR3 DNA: TGCGCCACTCAGGCGGCAGGGCGTGGTGAGCAGTTCTTC
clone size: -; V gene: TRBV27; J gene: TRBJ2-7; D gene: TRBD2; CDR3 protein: CASSPLRTSGTSYEQYF; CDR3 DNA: TGTGCCAGCAGTCCCCTAAGGACTAGCGGAACTTCCTACGAGCAGTACTTC
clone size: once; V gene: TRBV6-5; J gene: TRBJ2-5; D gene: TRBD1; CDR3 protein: CASSGLDRDQETQYF; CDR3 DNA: TGTGCCAGCAGTGGGCTAGACAGGGATCAAGAGACCCAGTACTTC
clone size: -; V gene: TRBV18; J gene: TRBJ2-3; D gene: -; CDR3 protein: CASSPQGPTDTQYF; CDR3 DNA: TGTGCCAGCTCACCACAGGGGCCCACAGATACGCAGTATTTT
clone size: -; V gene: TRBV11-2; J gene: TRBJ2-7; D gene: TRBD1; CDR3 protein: CASSPSQGAGEQYF; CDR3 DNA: TGTGCCAGCAGCCCCTCGCAGGGGGCGGGTGAGCAGTACTTC
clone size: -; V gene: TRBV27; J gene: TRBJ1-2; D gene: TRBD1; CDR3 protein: CASSLTGESYTF; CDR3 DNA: TGTGCCAGCAGCCTGACAGGGGAGAGCTACACCTTC
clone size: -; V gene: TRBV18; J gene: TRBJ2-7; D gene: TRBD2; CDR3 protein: CASSPRQREFSEQYF; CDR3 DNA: TGTGCCAGCTCACCACGCCAGCGGGAGTTCAGCGAGCAGTACTTC
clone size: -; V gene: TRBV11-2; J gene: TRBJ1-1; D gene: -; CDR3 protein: CASSLGRVTEAFF; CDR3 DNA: TGTGCCAGCAGCTTAGGCAGGGTCACTGAAGCTTTCTTT
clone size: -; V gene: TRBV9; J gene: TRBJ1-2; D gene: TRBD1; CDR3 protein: CASSVSTGVNYGYTF; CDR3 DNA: TGTGCCAGCAGCGTTTCTACAGGGGTTAACTATGGCTACACCTTC
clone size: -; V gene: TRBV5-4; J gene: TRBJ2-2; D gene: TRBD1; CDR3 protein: CASTPTGTGGRGELFF; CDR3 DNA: TGTGCCAGCACGCCCACCGGGACAGGGGGCCGGGGGGAGCTGTTTTTT
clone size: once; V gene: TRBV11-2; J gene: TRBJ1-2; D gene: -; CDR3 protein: CASSQGGQIGYGYTF; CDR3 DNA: TGTGCCAGCAGCCAAGGAGGGCAGATAGGGTATGGCTACACCTTC
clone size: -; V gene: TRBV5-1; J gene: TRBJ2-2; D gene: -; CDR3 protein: CASSFQIAANTGELFF; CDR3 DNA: TGCGCCAGCAGCTTTCAGATAGCCGCGAACACCGGGGAGCTGTTTTTT
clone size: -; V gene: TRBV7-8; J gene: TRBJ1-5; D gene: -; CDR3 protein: CASHGSYSNQPQHF; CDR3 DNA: TGTGCCAGCCACGGGTCTTATAGCAATCAGCCCCAGCATTTT
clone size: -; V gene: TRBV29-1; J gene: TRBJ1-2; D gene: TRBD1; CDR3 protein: CSERRPGQAYGYTF; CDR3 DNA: TGCAGCGAGAGAAGACCGGGACAGGCCTATGGCTACACCTTC
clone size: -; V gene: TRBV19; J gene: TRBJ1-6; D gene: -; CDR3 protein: CASSSLDRSSYNSPLHF; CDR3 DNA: TGTGCCAGTAGTTCTCTCGACAGAAGCTCCTATAATTCACCCCTCCACTTT
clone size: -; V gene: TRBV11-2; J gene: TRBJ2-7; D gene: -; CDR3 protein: CASSLVGAEQYF; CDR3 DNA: TGTGCCAGCAGCTTGGTAGGAGCGGAGCAGTACTTC
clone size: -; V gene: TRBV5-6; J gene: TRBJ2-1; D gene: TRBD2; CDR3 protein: CASSLSGGPNNEQFF; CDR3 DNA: TGTGCCAGCAGCTTAAGCGGGGGGCCCAACAATGAGCAGTTCTTC
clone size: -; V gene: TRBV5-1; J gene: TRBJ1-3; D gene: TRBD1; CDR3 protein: CASSLDLTGGSSGNTIYF; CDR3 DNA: TGCGCCAGCAGCTTGGATCTGACAGGGGGCTCCTCTGGAAACACCATATATTTT
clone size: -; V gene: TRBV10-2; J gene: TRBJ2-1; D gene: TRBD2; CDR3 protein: CASSASGGASNEQFF; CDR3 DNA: TGCGCCAGCAGTGCAAGCGGGGGGGCCAGTAATGAGCAGTTCTTC
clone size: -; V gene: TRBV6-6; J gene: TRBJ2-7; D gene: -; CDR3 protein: CASRGLYEQYF; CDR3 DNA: TGTGCCAGCAGGGGACTTTACGAGCAGTACTTC
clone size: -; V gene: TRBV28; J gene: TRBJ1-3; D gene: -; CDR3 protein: CASSFSDRNTIYF; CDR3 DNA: TGTGCCAGCAGTTTTTCGGACAGAAACACCATATATTTT
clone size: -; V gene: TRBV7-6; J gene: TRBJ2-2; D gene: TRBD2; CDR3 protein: CACETSPNTGELFF; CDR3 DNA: TGTGCCTGTGAGACTAGCCCTAACACCGGGGAGCTGTTTTTT
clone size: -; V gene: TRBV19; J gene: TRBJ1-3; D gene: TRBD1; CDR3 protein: CASTSDRQTNTIYF; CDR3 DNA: TGTGCCAGTACCTCGGACAGGCAGACAAACACCATATATTTT
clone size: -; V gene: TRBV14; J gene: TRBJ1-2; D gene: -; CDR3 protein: CASSPGSDGYTF; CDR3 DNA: TGTGCCAGCAGCCCCGGGTCCGATGGCTACACCTTC
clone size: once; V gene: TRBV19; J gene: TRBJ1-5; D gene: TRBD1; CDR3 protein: CASMGQGWHQPQHF; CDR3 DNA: TGTGCCAGTATGGGACAGGGGTGGCATCAGCCCCAGCATTTT
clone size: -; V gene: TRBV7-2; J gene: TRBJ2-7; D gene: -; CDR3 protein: CASSLVGPSYEQYF; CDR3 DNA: TGTGCCAGCAGCTTAGTGGGGCCCTCCTACGAGCAGTACTTC
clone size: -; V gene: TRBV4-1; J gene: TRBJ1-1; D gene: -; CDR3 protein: CASSPRGAGTEAFF; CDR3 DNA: TGCGCCAGCAGCCCACGGGGGGCAGGCACTGAAGCTTTCTTT
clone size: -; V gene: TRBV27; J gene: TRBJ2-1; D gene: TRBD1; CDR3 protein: CASTGDSSYNEQFF; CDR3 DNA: TGTGCCAGCACCGGGGACAGCTCCTACAATGAGCAGTTCTTC
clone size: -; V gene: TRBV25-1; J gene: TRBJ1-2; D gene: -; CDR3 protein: CASSDPHSGRYGYTF; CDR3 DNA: TGTGCCAGCAGTGATCCGCATTCAGGGCGCTATGGCTACACCTTC